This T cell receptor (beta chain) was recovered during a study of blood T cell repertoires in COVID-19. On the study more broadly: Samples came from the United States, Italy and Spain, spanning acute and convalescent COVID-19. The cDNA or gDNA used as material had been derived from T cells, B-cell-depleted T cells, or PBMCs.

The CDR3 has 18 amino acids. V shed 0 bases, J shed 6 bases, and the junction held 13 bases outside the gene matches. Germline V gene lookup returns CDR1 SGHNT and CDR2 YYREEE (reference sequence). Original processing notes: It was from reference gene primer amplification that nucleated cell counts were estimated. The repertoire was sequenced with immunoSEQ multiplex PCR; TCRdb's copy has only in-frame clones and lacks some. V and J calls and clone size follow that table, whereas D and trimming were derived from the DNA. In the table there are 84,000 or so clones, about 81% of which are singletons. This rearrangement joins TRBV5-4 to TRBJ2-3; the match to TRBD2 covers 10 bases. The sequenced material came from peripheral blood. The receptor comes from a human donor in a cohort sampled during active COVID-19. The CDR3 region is CASSLGFSGGLRRDTQYF. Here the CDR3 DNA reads TGTGCCAGCAGCTTGGGATTTAGCGGGGGGCTGAGAAGGGATACGCAGTATTTT.